The T cell receptor (beta chain) described here comes from a study of tumor-infiltrating lymphocytes in localized non-small cell lung cancer. Data came from immunoSEQ multiplex PCR; TCRdb stores just in-frame clones and leaves some out. Altogether 12,000 or so clones are present, 78% being singletons, with the ten largest covering approximately 4.8%. The V and J ends lost 6 bases and 1 base respectively, with 12 bases between them. CDR1 is MNHNS and CDR2 is SASEGT in the germline V gene. This CDR3 has 14 residues. Source material: lung tumor tissue. The TCR comes from a human donor with non-small cell lung cancer. This chain uses TRBV6-1 with TRBJ2-5, with D tentatively TRBD1 (6 bases). This CDR3 is CASRDRHFQETQYF. DNA for the CDR3: TGTGCCAGCAGGGACAGACACTTCCAAGAGACCCAGTACTTC.